This TCR beta chain derives from a study of T cell repertoires in cytomegalovirus infection. Study-level background: CMV epitopes, recently identified HLA-C-restricted and well-studied HLA-B-restricted, were used.

TCRdb fed the reads into MiXCR, producing one record per CDR3 protein. The top ten hold about an eighth of the sample, which has 340,000 or so distinct CDR3 sequences, 20% to 30% seen once. The sample holds many counts of this clonotype. Its target is unknown. V lost 2 bases to trimming and J lost 1 base, with 5 bases between them. Germline CDR1 is MNHNY and CDR2 is SVGAGI (reference sequence). The CDR3 length is 13 residues. The V call is TRBV6-6, the J call TRBJ1-1; D not resolved. The input for sequencing was cultured PBMCs, taken from culture after CMV antigen stimulation. The source is a human donor in good health (CMV status not recorded). Some clones in this sample may be carry-over from other donors' samples. The CDR3 sequence: CASSYEGNTEAFF. The CDR3 nucleotides are TGTGCCAGCAGTTACGAGGGGAACACTGAAGCTTTCTTT.